This T cell receptor (beta chain) originates from a study of blood T cell repertoires in COVID-19. V lost 5 bases and J lost 4, with 8 bases in between. CDR1 and CDR2 from the germline V gene are LGHNA and YSLEER. This CDR3 is 13 amino acids long. This table comes from immunoSEQ multiplex PCR, and its TCRdb copy is limited to in-frame clones, with some not included. The sample lists around 90,000 clones, approximately 92% seen once, with about 6.6% in the top ten. The clonotype was recovered from a woman aged 60-70 years with active COVID-19. Sequencing used peripheral blood. The genes are TRBV4-3 and TRBJ1-4; the D gene is possibly TRBD1 (5 bases). The chain's CDR3 is CASSRGLNEKLFF. The CDR3 DNA follows: TGCGCCAGCAGCAGGGGCCTTAATGAAAAACTGTTTTTT.